This T cell receptor (beta chain) was sequenced in a study of a mutant IDH1 vaccine in newly diagnosed glioma. Study-wide context: Most patients had received both radiotherapy and temozolomide, the prior options being radiotherapy, temozolomide, or both.

Profiled with immunoSEQ multiplex PCR; TCRdb holds only in-frame clones, not every one. The sample carries tens of thousands of clones, 75% to 95% recorded once. V lost 7 bases, J lost 6 bases, and 13 bases stayed unmatched. The germline V gene has CDR1 SGHVS and CDR2 FQNEAQ. The CDR3 has 16 residues. Time point described: baseline, week 1 (first vaccination visit). Treatment meaning: pre-vaccination baseline after standard-of-care therapy. Tumors from donors were new WHO grade 3 or 4 IDH1-mutant astrocytomas with ATRX loss. Study observations and caveats: A vaccine-induced immune response developed in roughly 95% of the patients.

In regard to this clone: What it binds is unknown.

The TCR originated in a man aged 50 or older with glioma. The source material was PBMCs, sampled from a glioma patient treated with radiotherapy, temozolomide or both. The rearrangement joins TRBV7-8 to TRBJ2-1; 9 positions match TRBD2. For the CDR3, the DNA is TGTGCCAGCAACCAAGGGGGGGCTAGCGGGGCCAATGAGCAGTTCTTC. Residues: CASNQGGASGANEQFF.